Each of the 20 T cell receptor beta chains below was sequenced from the same sample in a study of cytomegalovirus exposure and HLA in healthy donors. The assay was immunoSEQ multiplex PCR, and TCRdb's table has in-frame clones only and misses some. Among 200,000 to 250,000 clones listed, 87% were seen once. The sequenced material came from PBMCs. The receptors come from a woman younger than 35 in good health and CMV-seropositive.

This clone is a singleton in its sample. The rearrangement joins TRBV2 to TRBJ2-7; weak D call: TRBD2 (6 bases). With 2 bases removed from V and 3 bases from J, the gap between germline ends came to 17 bases. The CDR3 is 16 amino acids. Per germline, CDR1 SNHLY and CDR2 FYNNEI. CDR3: CASSEKGLPFVYEQYF. In nucleotides, the CDR3 is TGTGCCAGCAGTGAAAAGGGACTCCCTTTTGTCTACGAGCAGTACTTC. Combining the CDR3 with reference TRBV2 and TRBJ2-7 gives the whole variable domain EPEVTQTPSHQVTQMGQEVILRCVPISNHLYFYWYRQILGQKVEFLVSFYNNEISEKSEIFDDQFSVERPDGSNFTLKIRSTKLEDSAMYFCASSEKGLPFVYEQYFGPGTRLTVT.

This chain connects TRBV2 to TRBJ1-5, with D perhaps matching TRBD1 (5 bases). The CDR3 contains 15 residues. Germline CDR1 and CDR2: SNHLY and FYNNEI. Trimming left V 8 bases short and J 0 bases short, with 14 bases between. CDR3 sequence: CASGLRGYSNQPQHF. The CDR3 DNA follows: TGTGCCAGCGGGCTCCGGGGGTATAGCAATCAGCCCCAGCATTTT.

This clone was found a few times. V gene TRBV2 combines with J gene TRBJ2-3; 9 bases line up with TRBD2. Germline V CDR1 and CDR2: SNHLY, FYNNEI. The CDR3 extends over 20 amino acids. Trimming removed 2 bases from V and 3 bases from J; junction bases left unmatched: 18. CDR3 in amino acids: CASSEFPPRGRVLLTDTQYF. The DNA for the CDR3 is TGTGCCAGCAGTGAATTCCCCCCCCGCGGGAGGGTCCTTCTTACAGATACGCAGTATTTT.

This chain joins TRBV28 and TRBJ2-7; perhaps TRBD2 as D (6 bases). V was shortened by 2 bases and J by 4 bases, with 21 bases between the two germline ends. Per germline, CDR1 MDHEN and CDR2 SYDVKM. This CDR3 spans 17 amino acids. The CDR3 region has the DNA TGTGCCAGCAGTTTAGGTTCCCTGGGACTTTATTCATACGAGCAGTACTTC. The encoded protein is CASSLGSLGLYSYEQYF.

The genes are TRBV28 and TRBJ1-5; D may be TRBD1 (6 bases). The CDR3 runs 14 residues. CDR1 is MDHEN, CDR2 SYDVKM, per germline. Trimming stripped 6 bases from V and 5 bases from J, with 14 bases between. This CDR3 is CASSRTRGDQPQHF. CDR3 coding DNA: TGTGCCAGCAGCCGTACCAGGGGCGATCAGCCCCAGCATTTT.

This clone has just a few counts. The J gene is TRBJ2-7, the V gene TRBV6-5, with 7 positions matching TRBD2. With V trimmed by 5 bases and J by 7 bases, 5 bases remained unmatched. The CDR3 covers 12 residues. Germline CDR1 and CDR2: MNHEY and SVGAGI. CDR3 in amino acids: CASSLRGGEQYF. In DNA, the CDR3 is TGTGCCAGCAGTCTTCGGGGAGGGGAGCAGTACTTC.

The chain is built from TRBV19 and TRBJ1-2; maybe TRBD1 (5 bases). Germline CDR1 is LNHDA and CDR2 is SQIVND (reference sequence). Trimming pared 7 bases from V and 4 bases from J, leaving 13 bases between. There are 13 residues in the CDR3. The CDR3 DNA sequence: TGTGCCAGTACCCTAGGGGCAGTCTATGGCTACACCTTC. This codes for CASTLGAVYGYTF.

V usage is TRBV30 and J usage is TRBJ1-2; no clear D gene. Germline CDR1 is GTSNPN and CDR2 is SVGIG (reference sequence). This CDR3 has 12 residues. Trimming stripped 3 bases from V and 8 bases from J, with 13 bases between. CDR3 loop: CAWREWSRGYTF. CDR3 coding DNA: TGTGCCTGGAGGGAGTGGAGCCGCGGCTACACCTTC.

This CDR3 reads CASSYQRRGARGQETQYF. CDR3 nucleotide sequence: TGCGCCAGCAGCTACCAGAGACGGGGGGCGAGGGGGCAAGAGACCCAGTACTTC. The chain is built from TRBV5-1 and TRBJ2-5; weak D call: TRBD2 (7 bases). V dropped 3 bases and J dropped 2 bases, with 23 bases sitting between them. In germline, CDR1 is SGHRS, CDR2 YFSETQ. This CDR3 has 18 amino acids.

J is TRBJ2-7 and V is TRBV28; the match to TRBD2 covers 10 bases. The V segment lost 4 bases and the J segment 4 bases; nucleotides outside the gene matches: 7. The CDR3 extends over 15 amino acids. CDR1 MDHEN and CDR2 SYDVKM come from the germline V gene. CDR3 in DNA: TGTGCCAGCAGTTCCGCAACTAGCGGGATTTACGAGCAGTACTTC. Its protein is CASSSATSGIYEQYF.

The DNA of the CDR3 is TGTGCCAGCAGCCAACCGACTAGCGGGAGGTGGGACAATGAGCAGTTCTTC. Translated: CASSQPTSGRWDNEQFF. The chain employs TRBV5-4 and TRBJ2-1; 13 bases line up with TRBD2. CDR1 and CDR2 from the germline V gene are SGHNT and YYREEE (reference sequence). Losses at the gene ends were 4 bases for V and 5 bases for J; bases not matched to a gene: 9. This CDR3 is built from 17 residues.

The chain has TRBV28 and TRBJ1-1; 7 bases are shared with TRBD1. The junction had 2 bases not matched to a gene; V was cut back by 1 base and J by 6 bases. This CDR3 contains 13 residues. Germline lookup yields CDR1 MDHEN and CDR2 SYDVKM. For the CDR3, the DNA is TGTGCCAGCAGTTTATTTGGACAGGCTGAAGCTTTCTTT. It is translated as CASSLFGQAEAFF.

The CDR3 DNA sequence: TGTGCCAGCAGTCCCGACAGGGGGTCCATCTATGGCTACACCTTC. Translated: CASSPDRGSIYGYTF. The V gene is TRBV27, the J gene TRBJ1-2; 9 nucleotides match TRBD1. The germline gives CDR1 MNHEY, CDR2 SMNVEV (reference sequence). V was clipped by 5 bases and J by 4 bases; unmatched bases: 8. The length of the CDR3 is 15 residues.

This clone has only one observation. The rearrangement uses TRBV2 and TRBJ1-2, with 8 bases identical to TRBD1. The length of the CDR3 is 15 residues. CDR1 SNHLY and CDR2 FYNNEI come from the germline V gene. The ends lost 5 bases at V and 6 bases at J; junction bases unmatched: 11. CDR3 DNA sequence: TGTGCCAGCAGTTCCATTCAGGGGGCGCCGGATGGCTACACCTTC. It is translated as CASSSIQGAPDGYTF.

The chain has TRBV19 and TRBJ2-7; 8 bases line up with TRBD1. There are 14 residues in the CDR3. Looked up from germline, CDR1 is LNHDA and CDR2 is SQIVND (reference sequence). V lost 5 bases, J lost 6 bases, and 9 bases stayed unmatched. The CDR3 spells CASSQQGVLGEQYF. The CDR3 region has the DNA TGTGCCAGTAGTCAACAGGGGGTCCTAGGCGAGCAGTACTTC.

The chain uses TRBV5-1 and TRBJ2-1; unclear D gene. Trimming cost V 1 base and J 9 bases, with 11 bases left between them. The CDR3 is made up of 13 amino acids. Germline V gene data show CDR1 as SGHRS and CDR2 as YFSETQ. This chain's CDR3 is CASSLTVLGEQFF. DNA for the CDR3: TGCGCCAGCAGCTTGACGGTCCTCGGTGAGCAGTTCTTC.

The chain combines TRBV7-3 with TRBJ2-1, with 8 positions matching TRBD2. Germline CDR1 SGHTA, CDR2 FQGTGA. V was clipped by 0 bases and J by 5 bases; unmatched bases: 6. CDR3 length equals 16 residues. The DNA for the CDR3 is TGTGCCAGCAGCTTAACGAGGGGACTAGGTAACAATGAGCAGTTCTTC. It codes for CASSLTRGLGNNEQFF.

V and J are TRBV9 and TRBJ2-3, with D tentatively TRBD2 (5 bases). Germline V gene lookup returns CDR1 SGDLS and CDR2 YYNGEE. This CDR3 region has 14 residues. Trimming removed 0 bases at V and 3 bases at J, with 8 bases between. The CDR3 sequence: CASSVVGGTDTQYF. CDR3 bases: TGTGCCAGCAGCGTAGTAGGAGGAACAGATACGCAGTATTTT.

This chain connects TRBV19 to TRBJ1-5; D not certain. Trimming pared 5 bases from V and 5 bases from J, leaving 10 bases between. The germline V gene has CDR1 LNHDA and CDR2 SQIVND (reference sequence). The CDR3 is 13 amino acids. The CDR3 here is CASSWAGDQPQHF. DNA of the CDR3: TGTGCCAGTAGTTGGGCCGGGGATCAGCCCCAGCATTTT.

This chain uses TRBV5-4 with TRBJ2-3; possibly TRBD1 for D (6 bases). With 4 bases removed from V and 2 bases from J, the gap between germline ends came to 17 bases. Germline-derived CDR1 and CDR2 are SGHNT and YYREEE (reference sequence). There are 16 residues in the CDR3. Here the CDR3 reads CASSLRGSRTTDTQYF. In nucleotides, the CDR3 is TGTGCCAGCAGCCTAAGGGGGAGTCGGACCACAGATACGCAGTATTTT.